Shown below are 20 T cell receptor beta chains from a single sample sequenced in a study of beta chain features in type 1 diabetes. Study results and caveats: Among all four CD4+ subsets, Type 1 diabetes patients had TCRB CDR3s that were moderately but significantly shorter.

For these TCRs, the target antigens are not known. All of the isolated RNA was reverse transcribed, so expressed TCRB transcripts were sequenced. Measured with immunoSEQ multiplex PCR; TCRdb has only the in-frame clones, and not every one. The sample records almost 350,000 clones, 9.3% being singletons. Sequenced material: central memory CD4+ T cells from blood. The receptors shown here come from a young man with type 1 diabetes.

Regarding this clone: Other DNA sequences in this sample translate to the same CDR3. CDR3 residues: CAWSVGQYNSPLHF. Here the CDR3 DNA reads TGTGCCTGGAGTGTAGGACAGTATAATTCACCCCTCCACTTT. V and J are TRBV30 and TRBJ1-6; possibly TRBD1 for D (6 bases). CDR1 GTSNPN and CDR2 SVGIG come from the germline V gene (reference sequence). V was shortened by 0 bases and J by 4 bases, with 7 bases between the two germline ends. CDR3 length: 14 residues.

This clone was seen a few times. The CDR3 nucleotides read TGTGCCAGCAGTTACGGGGCTGCTCAGCCCCAGCATTTT. It is translated as CASSYGAAQPQHF. The chain combines TRBV6-5 with TRBJ1-5, with D possibly being TRBD1 (5 bases). Trimming left V 2 bases short and J 6 bases short, with 8 bases between. The CDR3 runs 13 residues. Germline-derived CDR1 and CDR2 are MNHEY and SVGAGI.

The chain carries TRBV4-3 and TRBJ2-5; maybe TRBD1 (6 bases). This CDR3 contains 13 residues. V was clipped by 0 bases and J by 6 bases, with 8 bases between them. CDR1 and CDR2 from the germline V gene are LGHNA and YSLEER. Here the CDR3 DNA reads TGCGCCAGCAGCCAAGATACAGGGCAGACCCAGTACTTC. Translating gives CASSQDTGQTQYF.

This clone was detected only a few times. The V and J genes are TRBV5-1 and TRBJ1-2; 7 bases are shared with TRBD1. The germline V gene encodes CDR1 SGHRS and CDR2 YFSETQ. The ends lost 5 bases at V and 0 bases at J; junction bases unmatched: 10. The CDR3 sequence is 16 residues long. DNA of the CDR3: TGCGCCAGCAGAACTGACCCCGGGACAGCTAACTATGGCTACACCTTC. It encodes CASRTDPGTANYGYTF.

In this sample, this clone turned up a few times. The chain combines TRBV6-5 with TRBJ1-2; D gene ambiguous. V lost 8 bases to trimming and J lost 8 bases, with 18 bases between them. This CDR3 has 13 amino acids. Germline V CDR1 and CDR2: MNHEY, SVGAGI. The CDR3 here is CASDSSDGQGYTF. CDR3 DNA: TGTGCCAGCGACTCGTCGGACGGCCAGGGCTACACCTTC.

This clone showed up many times. The J gene is TRBJ1-1, the V gene TRBV28; D gene uncertain. Germline-derived CDR1 and CDR2 are MDHEN and SYDVKM. V lost 2 bases and J 14 bases, leaving 15 bases between the germline ends. This CDR3 is built from 12 residues. The CDR3 coding sequence is TGTGCCAGCAGTTTAAAGGGCTTACGAGTCTTCTTT. This codes for CASSLKGLRVFF.

This clone was picked up a small number of times. V usage is TRBV7-2 and J usage is TRBJ2-2, with a tentative D call TRBD1 (7 bases). The germline CDR1 and CDR2 sequences are SGHTA and FQGNSA. The CDR3 covers 15 residues. Trimming removed 5 bases at V and 6 bases at J, with 16 bases between. The DNA of the CDR3 is TGTGCCAGCAGCCCGCCCGCCAGGGGGGCCGGGGAGCTGTTTTTT. The encoded protein is CASSPPARGAGELFF. The whole variable domain, filled in from reference TRBV7-2 and TRBJ2-2, reads GAGVSQSPSNKVTEKGKDVELRCDPISGHTALYWYRQSLGQGLEFLIYFQGNSAPDKSGLPSDRFSAERTGGSVSTLTIQRTQQEDSAVYLCASSPPARGAGELFFGEGSRLTVL.

This clone was detected a few times. V usage is TRBV2 and J usage is TRBJ2-5, with no clear D. Germline CDR1 reads SNHLY; CDR2 reads FYNNEI. Trimming stripped 7 bases from V and 3 bases from J, with 12 bases between. The CDR3 sequence is 13 residues long. CDR3 amino acids: CASNQDREETQYF. CDR3 DNA: TGTGCCAGCAACCAAGACCGCGAAGAGACCCAGTACTTC. The whole variable domain, remainder taken from reference TRBV2 and TRBJ2-5, is EPEVTQTPSHQVTQMGQEVILRCVPISNHLYFYWYRQILGQKVEFLVSFYNNEISEKSEIFDDQFSVERPDGSNFTLKIRSTKLEDSAMYFCASNQDREETQYFGPGTRLLVL.

The rearrangement uses TRBV10-2 and TRBJ2-4; 7 nucleotides align to TRBD2. The germline gives CDR1 WSHSY, CDR2 SAAADI. J gave up 0 bases and V 2 bases, and 4 bases lay outside the gene matches. This CDR3 spans 16 amino acids. The chain's CDR3 is CASSEGRDSAKNIQYF. The CDR3 coding sequence is TGCGCCAGCAGTGAGGGGAGGGACTCAGCCAAAAACATTCAGTACTTC.

The chain recombines TRBV6-5 with TRBJ2-1; D is perhaps TRBD2 (6 bases). The V and J ends lost 5 bases and 0 bases respectively, with 11 bases between them. Per germline, CDR1 MNHEY and CDR2 SVGAGI. This CDR3 contains 15 residues. Here the CDR3 DNA reads TGTGCCAGCAGTATAGCGGAGCTCTCCTACAATGAGCAGTTCTTC. Its translation: CASSIAELSYNEQFF.

For the CDR3, the DNA is TGTGCCAGCAGTTTCTCACAGCTTGAGCAGTACTTC. Translated, it gives CASSFSQLEQYF. The chain joins TRBV2 to TRBJ2-7; no definite D call. V was cut by 5 bases and J by 7 bases, with 12 bases left in between. There are 12 residues in the CDR3. Germline CDR1 is SNHLY and CDR2 is FYNNEI.

This clone was observed a single time. CDR3 DNA sequence: TGTGCCAGCAGCTTTCACGGAGCTAACTATGGCTACACCTTC. This sequence encodes CASSFHGANYGYTF. The V and J genes are TRBV11-2 and TRBJ1-2, with D hard to call. The CDR3 is 14 amino acids. Germline values: CDR1 SGHAT, CDR2 FQNNGV. Between the trimmed V and J ends, which lost 3 bases and 0 bases, there was a span of 8 bases.

CDR3 amino acids: CASSRGPNTGELFF. The CDR3 DNA reads TGTGCCAGCAGCAGGGGGCCCAACACCGGGGAGCTGTTTTTT. The chain carries TRBV7-2 and TRBJ2-2, with 7 bases aligning to TRBD1. CDR3 length equals 14 residues. V was pared by 5 bases and J by 2 bases, with 2 bases of the junction left unmatched. In germline, CDR1 is SGHTA, CDR2 FQGNSA.

This clone was seen more than once but under ten times. V and J are TRBV6-5 and TRBJ2-3; TRBD1 might be the D (5 bases). Trimming took 2 bases from V and 0 from J, leaving 9 bases between them. CDR3 length equals 15 residues. CDR1 is MNHEY and CDR2 is SVGAGI in the germline V gene. For the CDR3, the DNA is TGTGCCAGCAGTTACGGGCAGGGCAGCACAGATACGCAGTATTTT. Protein: CASSYGQGSTDTQYF.

In this sample, this clone turned up a few times. The V call is TRBV5-1, the J call TRBJ1-6; the D is unclear. The CDR3 has 14 residues. In germline, CDR1 is SGHRS, CDR2 YFSETQ. V was cut by 5 bases and J by 7 bases, with 13 bases left in between. CDR3 region: CASRRANGNSPLHF. The CDR3 bases are TGCGCCAGCAGAAGAGCTAACGGGAATTCACCCCTCCACTTT.

This chain uses TRBV2 with TRBJ1-4; TRBD1 is a possible D gene (6 bases). The CDR3 has 15 residues. Trimming removed 2 bases at V and 5 bases at J, with 12 bases between. The germline CDR1 and CDR2 sequences are SNHLY and FYNNEI. DNA for the CDR3: TGTGCCAGCAGTGAAATGAAAGGGGGGAATGAAAAACTGTTTTTT. Its protein product is CASSEMKGGNEKLFF.

This clone was counted many times. The chain is built from TRBV19 and TRBJ1-5; D unclear. Trimming removed 4 bases at V and 5 bases at J, with 9 bases between. This CDR3 spans 13 amino acids. CDR1 and CDR2 from the germline V gene are LNHDA and SQIVND (reference sequence). Here the CDR3 reads CASSNTQHQPQHF. DNA of the CDR3: TGTGCCAGTAGTAATACCCAACATCAGCCCCAGCATTTT.

This clone was observed a handful of times. This chain connects TRBV6-6 to TRBJ1-6; 8 nucleotides match TRBD1. Unmatched junction bases numbered 15, after V lost 9 bases and J lost 8 bases. Per the germline V gene, CDR1 is MNHNY and CDR2 is SVGAGI (reference sequence). The CDR3 runs to 16 residues. The CDR3 sequence is CASAIHGQGVYSPLHF. The DNA of the CDR3 is TGTGCCAGTGCCATACACGGACAGGGCGTTTATTCACCCCTCCACTTT.

This clone was seen ten or more times. The genes are TRBV14 and TRBJ2-6, with a weak D call TRBD2 (5 bases). V lost 1 base, J lost 4 bases, and 14 bases lay in between. The V gene's germline CDR1 is SGHDN and CDR2 FVKESK. The CDR3 has 17 residues. The DNA for the CDR3 is TGTGCCAGCAGCCAAGCCCGACCGGGAACCGGGGCCAACGTCCTGACTTTC. This codes for CASSQARPGTGANVLTF.

This clone was found many times. CDR3 loop: CASSQEAFPSGNTIYF. The CDR3 coding sequence is TGTGCCAGCAGCCAAGAGGCATTCCCTTCTGGAAACACCATATATTTT. The chain is built from TRBV14 and TRBJ1-3; D is undetermined. The CDR3 loop spans 16 amino acids. Trimming took 0 bases from V and 1 from J, leaving 10 bases between them. CDR1 SGHDN and CDR2 FVKESK come from the germline V gene.